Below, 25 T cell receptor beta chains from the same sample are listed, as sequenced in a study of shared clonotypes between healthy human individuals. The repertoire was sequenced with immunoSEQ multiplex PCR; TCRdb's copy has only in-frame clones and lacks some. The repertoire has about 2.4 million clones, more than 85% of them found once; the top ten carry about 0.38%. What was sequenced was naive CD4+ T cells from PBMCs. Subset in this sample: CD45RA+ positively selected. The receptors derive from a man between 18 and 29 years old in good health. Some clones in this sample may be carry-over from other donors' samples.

The CDR3 sequence: CASSPTWATDTQYF. For the CDR3, the DNA is TGTGCCAGCAGCCCGACCTGGGCCACAGATACGCAGTATTTT. The J gene is TRBJ2-3, the V gene TRBV7-2; D is unclear. CDR1 SGHTA and CDR2 FQGNSA come from the germline V gene. The V gene lost 5 bases and the J gene lost 2 bases, with 11 bases spanning the gap. CDR3 length: 14 residues.

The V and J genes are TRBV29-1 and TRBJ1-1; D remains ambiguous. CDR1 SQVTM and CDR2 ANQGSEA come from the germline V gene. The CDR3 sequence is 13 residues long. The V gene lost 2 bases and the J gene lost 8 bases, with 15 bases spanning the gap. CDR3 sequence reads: CSVELTANSEAFF. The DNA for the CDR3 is TGCAGCGTTGAACTTACGGCAAACTCGGAAGCTTTCTTT.

This CDR3 reads CASSRTYSGNSYNEQFF. The CDR3 DNA is TGTGCCAGCTCACGGACTTATAGCGGGAACTCCTACAATGAGCAGTTCTTC. The V and J genes are TRBV18 and TRBJ2-1, with TRBD2 matching 8 bases. The CDR3 loop spans 17 amino acids. Per the germline V gene, CDR1 is KGHSH and CDR2 is LQKENI. The V gene end was trimmed by 4 bases and the J gene end by 0 bases; junction bases not matched to a gene: 8.

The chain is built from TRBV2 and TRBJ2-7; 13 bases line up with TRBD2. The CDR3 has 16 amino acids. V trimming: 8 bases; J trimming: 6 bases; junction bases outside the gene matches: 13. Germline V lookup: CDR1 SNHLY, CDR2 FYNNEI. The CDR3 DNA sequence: TGTGCCAGCTGCAGGGGACTAGCGGGGAAGAGGCTCGAGCAGTACTTC. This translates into CASCRGLAGKRLEQYF.

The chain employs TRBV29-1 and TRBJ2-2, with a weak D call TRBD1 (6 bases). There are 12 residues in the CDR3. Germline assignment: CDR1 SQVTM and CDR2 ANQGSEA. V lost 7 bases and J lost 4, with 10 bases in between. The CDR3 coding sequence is TGCAGCGCGACAGGTTTCACCGGGGAGCTGTTTTTT. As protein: CSATGFTGELFF.

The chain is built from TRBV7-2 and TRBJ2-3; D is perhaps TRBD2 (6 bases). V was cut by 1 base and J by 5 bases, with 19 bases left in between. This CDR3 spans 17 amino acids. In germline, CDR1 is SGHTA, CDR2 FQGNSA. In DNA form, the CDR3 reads TGTGCCAGCAGCTTAGTGCCCACCATAGGAGGGATAGATACGCAGTATTTT. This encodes CASSLVPTIGGIDTQYF.

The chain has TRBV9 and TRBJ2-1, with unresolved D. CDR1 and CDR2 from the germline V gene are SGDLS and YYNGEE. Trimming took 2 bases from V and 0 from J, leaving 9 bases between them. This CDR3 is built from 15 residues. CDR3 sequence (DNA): TGTGCCAGCAGCGTGAGGCGGAGCTCCTACAATGAGCAGTTCTTC. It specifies CASSVRRSSYNEQFF.

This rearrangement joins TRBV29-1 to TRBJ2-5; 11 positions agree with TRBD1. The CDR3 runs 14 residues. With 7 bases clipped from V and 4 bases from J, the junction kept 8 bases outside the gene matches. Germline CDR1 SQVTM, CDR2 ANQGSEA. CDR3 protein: CSAADRGRRETQYF. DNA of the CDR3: TGCAGCGCGGCGGACAGGGGGCGCCGAGAGACCCAGTACTTC.

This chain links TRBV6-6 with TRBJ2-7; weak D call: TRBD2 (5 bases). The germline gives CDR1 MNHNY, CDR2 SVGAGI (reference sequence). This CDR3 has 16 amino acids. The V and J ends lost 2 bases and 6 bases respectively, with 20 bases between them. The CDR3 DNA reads TGTGCCAGCAGTTACATCTCCCCCCCCGCCCGGGGCGAGCAGTACTTC. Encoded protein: CASSYISPPARGEQYF.

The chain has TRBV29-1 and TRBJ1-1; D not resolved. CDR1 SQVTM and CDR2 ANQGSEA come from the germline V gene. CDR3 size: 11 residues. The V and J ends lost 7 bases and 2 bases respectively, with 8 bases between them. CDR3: CSETLNTEAFF. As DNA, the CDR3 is TGCAGCGAGACACTTAACACTGAAGCTTTCTTT.

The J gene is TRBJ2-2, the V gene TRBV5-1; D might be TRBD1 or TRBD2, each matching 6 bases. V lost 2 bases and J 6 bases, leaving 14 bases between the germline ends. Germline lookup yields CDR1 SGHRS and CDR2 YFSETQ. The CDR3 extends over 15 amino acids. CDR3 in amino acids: CASSFQRGVAGELFF. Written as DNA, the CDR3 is TGCGCCAGCAGCTTCCAAAGGGGGGTTGCCGGGGAGCTGTTTTTT.

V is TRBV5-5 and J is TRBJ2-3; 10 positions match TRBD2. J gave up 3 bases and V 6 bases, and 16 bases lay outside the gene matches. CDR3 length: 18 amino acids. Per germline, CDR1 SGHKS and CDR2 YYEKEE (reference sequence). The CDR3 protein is CASTLSRLAGAVTDTQYF. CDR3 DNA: TGTGCCAGCACCCTGAGTCGGCTAGCGGGAGCGGTGACAGATACGCAGTATTTT.

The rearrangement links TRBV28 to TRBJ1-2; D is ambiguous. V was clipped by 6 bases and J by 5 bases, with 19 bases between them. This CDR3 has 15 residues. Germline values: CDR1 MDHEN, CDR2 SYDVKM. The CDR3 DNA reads TGTGCCAGCAGCCCCTCCGGCTCATTTCGTTATGGCTACACCTTC. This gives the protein CASSPSGSFRYGYTF.

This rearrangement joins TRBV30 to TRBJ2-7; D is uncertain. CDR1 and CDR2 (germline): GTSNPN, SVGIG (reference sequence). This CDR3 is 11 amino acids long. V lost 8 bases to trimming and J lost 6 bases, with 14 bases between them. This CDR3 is CAIRSETEQYF. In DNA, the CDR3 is TGTGCCATCAGGTCGGAAACCGAGCAGTACTTC. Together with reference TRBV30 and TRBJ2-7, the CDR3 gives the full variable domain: SQTIHQWPATLVQPVGSPLSLECTVEGTSNPNLYWYRQAAGRGLQLLFYSVGIGQISSEVPQNLSASRPQDRQFILSSKKLLLSDSGFYLCAIRSETEQYFGPGTRLTVT.

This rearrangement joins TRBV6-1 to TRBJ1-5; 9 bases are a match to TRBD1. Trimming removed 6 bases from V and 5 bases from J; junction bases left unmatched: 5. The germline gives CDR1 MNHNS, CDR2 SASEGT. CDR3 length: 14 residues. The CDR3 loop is CASRGQGRDQPQHF. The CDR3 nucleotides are TGTGCCAGCAGAGGACAGGGGCGGGATCAGCCCCAGCATTTT.

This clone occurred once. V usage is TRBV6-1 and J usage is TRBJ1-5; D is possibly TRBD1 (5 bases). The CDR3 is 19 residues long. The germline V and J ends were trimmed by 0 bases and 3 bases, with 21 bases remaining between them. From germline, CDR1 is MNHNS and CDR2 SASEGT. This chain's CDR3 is CASSEALWRWGNANQPQHF. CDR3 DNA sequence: TGTGCCAGCAGTGAAGCGCTTTGGCGTTGGGGGAACGCCAATCAGCCCCAGCATTTT.

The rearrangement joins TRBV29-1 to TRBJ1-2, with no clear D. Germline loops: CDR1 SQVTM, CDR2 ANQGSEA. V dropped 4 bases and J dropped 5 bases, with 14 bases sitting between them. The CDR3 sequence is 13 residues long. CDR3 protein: CSVGRTVEYGYTF. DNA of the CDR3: TGCAGCGTTGGACGGACGGTGGAGTATGGCTACACCTTC.

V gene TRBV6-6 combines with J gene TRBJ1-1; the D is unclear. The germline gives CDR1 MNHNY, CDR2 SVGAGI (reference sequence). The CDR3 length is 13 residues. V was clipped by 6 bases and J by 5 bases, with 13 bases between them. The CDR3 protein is CASSYTVWTEAFF. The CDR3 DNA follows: TGTGCCAGCAGCTACACGGTTTGGACTGAAGCTTTCTTT.

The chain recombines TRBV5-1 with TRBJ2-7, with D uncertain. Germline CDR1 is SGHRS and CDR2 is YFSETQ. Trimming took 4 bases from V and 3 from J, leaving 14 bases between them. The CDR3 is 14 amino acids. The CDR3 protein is CASSAPPGNYEQYF. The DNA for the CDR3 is TGCGCCAGCAGCGCCCCCCCGGGTAACTACGAGCAGTACTTC.

Here the CDR3 DNA reads TGTGCCAGCAGGTTTGGGCAGGGAAGCCCCTACAATGAGCAGTTCTTC. Its translation is CASRFGQGSPYNEQFF. This rearrangement joins TRBV2 to TRBJ2-1, with a tentative D call TRBD1 (5 bases). CDR3 size: 16 residues. Germline V gene data show CDR1 as SNHLY and CDR2 as FYNNEI. V was clipped by 6 bases and J by 2 bases, with 17 bases between them. The full variable domain, rest sourced from reference TRBV2 and TRBJ2-1, is EPEVTQTPSHQVTQMGQEVILRCVPISNHLYFYWYRQILGQKVEFLVSFYNNEISEKSEIFDDQFSVERPDGSNFTLKIRSTKLEDSAMYFCASRFGQGSPYNEQFFGPGTRLTVL.

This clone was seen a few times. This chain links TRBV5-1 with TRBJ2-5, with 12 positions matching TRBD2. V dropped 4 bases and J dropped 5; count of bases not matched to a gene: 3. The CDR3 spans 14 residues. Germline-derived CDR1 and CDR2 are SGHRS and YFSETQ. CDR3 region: CASSPTSGRETQYF. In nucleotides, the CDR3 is TGCGCCAGCAGCCCAACTAGCGGGAGGGAGACCCAGTACTTC.

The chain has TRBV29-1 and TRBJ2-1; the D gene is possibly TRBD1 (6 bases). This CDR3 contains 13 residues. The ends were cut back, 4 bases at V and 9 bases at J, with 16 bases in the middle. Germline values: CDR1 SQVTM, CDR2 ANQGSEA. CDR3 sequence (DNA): TGCAGCGTTGCACCAAGGAGAGGGGGTGAGCAGTTCTTC. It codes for CSVAPRRGGEQFF.

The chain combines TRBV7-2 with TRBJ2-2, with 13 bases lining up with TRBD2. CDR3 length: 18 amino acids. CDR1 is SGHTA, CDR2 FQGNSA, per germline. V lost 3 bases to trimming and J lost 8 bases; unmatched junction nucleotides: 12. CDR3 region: CASSFHQLAGGSGGELFF. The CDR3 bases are TGTGCCAGCAGCTTTCACCAACTAGCGGGAGGGTCGGGAGGGGAGCTGTTTTTT. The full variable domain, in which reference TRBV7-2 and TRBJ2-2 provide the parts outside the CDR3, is GAGVSQSPSNKVTEKGKDVELRCDPISGHTALYWYRQSLGQGLEFLIYFQGNSAPDKSGLPSDRFSAERTGGSVSTLTIQRTQQEDSAVYLCASSFHQLAGGSGGELFFGEGSRLTVL.

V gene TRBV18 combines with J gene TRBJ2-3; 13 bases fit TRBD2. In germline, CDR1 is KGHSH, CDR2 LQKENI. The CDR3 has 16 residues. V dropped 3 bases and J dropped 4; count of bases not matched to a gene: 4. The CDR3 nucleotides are TGTGCCAGCTCACCCACCGGACTAGCGGGAGCAGATACGCAGTATTTT. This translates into CASSPTGLAGADTQYF.

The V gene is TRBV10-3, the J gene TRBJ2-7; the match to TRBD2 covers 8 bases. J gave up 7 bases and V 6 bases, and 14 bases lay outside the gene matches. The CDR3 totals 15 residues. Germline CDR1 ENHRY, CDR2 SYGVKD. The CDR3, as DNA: TGTGCCATCAGGGACCAGACTAGCGACCCGGGGGAGCAGTACTTC. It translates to CAIRDQTSDPGEQYF.